This TCR beta chain was observed in a study of PD-1 blockade in classical Hodgkin lymphoma. TCRdb keeps only in-frame clones here, not all; method: immunoSEQ multiplex PCR. The sample carries 90,000 to 95,000 clones, about 91% recorded once. As for this clone: As yet, its antigen is unknown.

Overall study results and limits: Patients excluded were those beginning nivolumab under 1 year after ASCT.

Germline V gene lookup returns CDR1 SGDLS and CDR2 YYNGEE. The V gene lost 4 bases and the J gene lost 5 bases, with 15 bases spanning the gap. The CDR3 is made up of 14 amino acids. Brentuximab vedotin exposure varied, and every patient relapsed after autologous stem cell transplantation. The receptor was derived from a human donor with classical Hodgkin lymphoma. This chain uses TRBV9 with TRBJ1-1; D unresolved. Sample: peripheral blood mononuclear cells (PBMCs), taken before the second cycle of nivolumab. CDR3 DNA sequence: TGTGCCAGCAGCTCCTTGGCGGGAGGGACTGAAGCTTTCTTT. It translates to CASSSLAGGTEAFF.